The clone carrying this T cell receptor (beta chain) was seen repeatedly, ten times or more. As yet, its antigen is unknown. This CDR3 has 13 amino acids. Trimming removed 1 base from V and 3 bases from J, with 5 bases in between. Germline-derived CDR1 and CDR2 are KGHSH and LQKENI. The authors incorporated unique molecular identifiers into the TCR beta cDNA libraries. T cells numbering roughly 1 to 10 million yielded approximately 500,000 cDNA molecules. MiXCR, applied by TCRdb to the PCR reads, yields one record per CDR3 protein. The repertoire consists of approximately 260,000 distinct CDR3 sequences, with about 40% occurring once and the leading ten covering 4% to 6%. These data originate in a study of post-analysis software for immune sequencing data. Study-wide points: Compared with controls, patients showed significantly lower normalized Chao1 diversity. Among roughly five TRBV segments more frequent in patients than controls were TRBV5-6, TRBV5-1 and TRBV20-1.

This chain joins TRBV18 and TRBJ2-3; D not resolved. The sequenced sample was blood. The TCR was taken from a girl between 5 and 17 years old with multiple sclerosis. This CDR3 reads CASSPLLTDTQYF. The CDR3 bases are TGTGCCAGCTCACCACTCCTAACAGATACGCAGTATTTT. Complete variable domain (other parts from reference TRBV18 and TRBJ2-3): NAGVMQNPRHLVRRRGQEARLRCSPMKGHSHVYWYRQLPEEGLKFMVYLQKENIIDESGMPKERFSAEFPKEGPSILRIQQVVRGDSAAYFCASSPLLTDTQYFGPGTRLTVL.